This TCR beta chain stems from a study of identical twins. Findings of the study overall: Among out-of-frame alpha sequences shared by twins, low generation probability occurred in excess. Part of the zero-insertion signal could reflect confounding by invariant MAIT and iNKT cells. Cross-sectional statistical analysis was relied on for the conclusions, without the same donors being followed.

This clonotype appeared a few times. Its antigen is not known. CDR1 is DFQATT and CDR2 is SNEGSKA in the germline V gene (reference sequence). The CDR3 runs 14 residues. V trimming: 5 bases; J trimming: 3 bases; junction bases outside the gene matches: 6. Addition of a universal primer site occurred through template switching, and cDNA carried unique molecular identifiers. One entry per CDR3 protein, called by TCRdb with MiXCR from the 5' RACE reads. Here the sample spans a few hundred thousand distinct CDR3 sequences, 10% to 15% being singletons. These data also formed part of another study, on yellow fever vaccine responses in identical twins.

This receptor was taken from a young woman in good health. The gene calls are TRBV20-1 and TRBJ2-1; 8 bases agree with TRBD2. Sequencing was done on a sample of CD8+ T cells sorted from blood. CDR3: CSAGTSGDYNEQFF. DNA of the CDR3: TGCAGTGCTGGTACTAGCGGAGACTACAATGAGCAGTTCTTC.